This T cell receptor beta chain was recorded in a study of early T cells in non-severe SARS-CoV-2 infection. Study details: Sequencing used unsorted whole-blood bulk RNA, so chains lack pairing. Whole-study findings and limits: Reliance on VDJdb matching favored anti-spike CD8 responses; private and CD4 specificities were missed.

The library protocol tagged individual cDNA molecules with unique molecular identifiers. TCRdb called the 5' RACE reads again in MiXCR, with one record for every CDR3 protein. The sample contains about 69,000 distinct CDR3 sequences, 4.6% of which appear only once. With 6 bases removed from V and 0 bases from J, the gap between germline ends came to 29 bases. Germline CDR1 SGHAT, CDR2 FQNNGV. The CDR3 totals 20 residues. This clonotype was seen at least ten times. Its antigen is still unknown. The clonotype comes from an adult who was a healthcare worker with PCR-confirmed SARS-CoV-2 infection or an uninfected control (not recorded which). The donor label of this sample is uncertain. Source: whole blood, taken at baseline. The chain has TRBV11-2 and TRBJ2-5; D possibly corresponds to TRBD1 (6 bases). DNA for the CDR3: TGTGCCAGCAGACCTCTAGGGGGTAAGGGGTTTGGCCAGTACCAAGAGACCCAGTACTTC. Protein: CASRPLGGKGFGQYQETQYF.